This TCR beta chain appears in the sequencing data of a study of CD8+ T cells in alopecia areata (dated 2018 in TCRdb). Regarding the research as a whole: The treated patients, all with moderate-to-severe alopecia areata, were enrolled in an open-label pilot trial of oral tofacitinib given at 5 to 10 mg twice daily. Tofacitinib was administered for 6 to 18 months, and 6 months of follow-up off drug were then conducted to assess delayed response and recurrence. In treated patients, disease severity was measured using the SALT score, which gives the percentage of scalp surface area affected. High-throughput TCRbeta sequencing was used to examine T cell clonal expansion in alopecia areata in both the C3H/HeJ mouse model and human patients. On the human side, TCRbeta sequencing was run on scalp tissue and on sorted CD4+ and CD8+ peripheral blood T cells from healthy controls and from alopecia areata patients with either patchy or totalis/universalis disease. Biopsies were taken from tofacitinib-treated patients at baseline and again at 4 and 24 weeks into treatment, and several of those patients also had a later scalp biopsy. Scalp clonality was compared across normal scalp (n=4), patchy alopecia areata scalp (n=8), and alopecia totalis/universalis scalp (n=8). The RNA source kit depended on sample type: the PAXgene miRNA kit for fixed scalp, the miRNeasy kit for PBMCs, and the RNeasy kit for mouse skin. TCRbeta CDR3 regions were amplified by immunoSEQ multiplex PCR with 35 Vbeta forward and 13 Jbeta reverse primers. The paper as a whole reports these results and caveats: Tofacitinib significantly lowered scalp clonality and the number of expanded CD8+ clones among the top 100 scalp clones. Because the treated cohort was small and had only one nonresponder, larger studies are needed to examine links between baseline CD8+ expansion and response. Unlike mouse skin, which is dominated by gammadelta T cells, normal human skin has resident alphabeta T cells that are also sequenced, and this complicates analysis of the scalp TCR repertoire. Compared with normal scalp, lesional scalp had higher clonality and more expanded CD8+ clones, particularly in alopecia totalis/universalis, a pattern that suggests antigenic drive. During tofacitinib treatment, many expanded lesional clones stuck around in both scalp and blood, and this persistence may partly explain why relapse happens after treatment is stopped. Shared TCR sequences between patients were less evident than in mice, which may be partly attributable to HLA diversity in the patient population.

This clone was seen just once. Its specific antigen is unknown. No base-level quality is on record; no much larger clone is a single base apart. The time point label here, explained by the study, means: more than 3 weeks on oral tofacitinib. The treatment or condition label on this specimen signifies: oral pan-JAK inhibitor, 5-10 mg twice daily. Lesional scalp punch biopsies and peripheral blood were collected from alopecia areata patients. PBMCs were isolated by density centrifugation and stained for CD3, CD4 and CD8, after which CD4+ and CD8+ T cells were sorted on a FACSAria. Library prep was done by the immunoSEQ multiplex PCR assay. RNA was extracted from all samples and reverse transcribed into cDNA as template for TCR sequencing. First-strand cDNA was synthesized using SuperScript III with a 2:1 mix of oligo-dT and random hexamers. Amplification bias was assessed with a synthetic immune receptor repertoire, and residual bias was removed computationally. The source study handled its data this way. Raw reads were preprocessed to remove errors, and CDR3 was defined by IMGT conventions from the conserved cysteine to phenylalanine. Clonality was calculated as 1 minus Shannon entropy normalized by log2 of the number of productive unique TCRs. Scalp TCRbeta sequences were cross-referenced with sorted blood CD4 and CD8 repertoires so that the CD4 or CD8 identity of scalp clones could be inferred. TCRdb took this table from immuneACCESS and kept in-frame rearrangements with V and J called. Such tables lack part of the clones; where checked against another copy, unresolved V genes explain under half of the gap, and the rest is unexplained. V and J calls and clone size are as listed in that table; D and trimming were resolved from the DNA. In this sample the table shows more than 90,000 clones, 58% of which occur a single time. Jointly, the top ten make up nearly 30% of the sample.

A distance of 14 bases separates the germline ends of V and J, which lose 1 base and 1 base respectively. The CDR3 numbers 17 residues from cysteine through phenylalanine. Only the CDR3 part of the read is kept: 51 bases, read in frame from the first base. Reading the germline V gene (reference sequence) gives CDR1 SEHNR and CDR2 FQNEAQ. The chain links TRBV7-9 with TRBJ1-5, and perhaps TRBD1 as D gene, on 6 matching bases. The sample here was CD8+ T cells sorted from blood, taken at week 4, from a patient treated with tofacitinib. This receptor was obtained from a human donor with alopecia areata. The DNA reads TGTGCCAGCAGCTTAGACAGGGTGGGCGGCAGCAATCAGCCCCAGCATTTT. Its protein reads: CASSLDRVGGSNQPQHF.